This TCR beta chain was sequenced during a study of cytomegalovirus exposure and HLA in healthy donors. The repertoire was sequenced with immunoSEQ multiplex PCR; TCRdb's copy has only in-frame clones and lacks some. The sample has 210,000 or so clones, around 90% seen once. CDR3 length: 13 amino acids. With V trimmed by 3 bases and J by 3 bases, 3 bases remained unmatched. Germline V lookup: CDR1 SGHDT, CDR2 YYEEEE. The specimen was PBMCs. The chain is built from TRBV5-6 and TRBJ2-7, with 7 bases lining up with TRBD1. This TCR was sampled from a woman aged 18-30 years in good health and CMV-seronegative. The CDR3 loop is CASSSGQDYEQYF. Here the CDR3 DNA reads TGTGCCAGCAGCTCTGGACAGGACTACGAGCAGTACTTC. Combining the CDR3 with reference TRBV5-6 and TRBJ2-7 gives the whole variable domain DAGVTQSPTHLIKTRGQQVTLRCSPKSGHDTVSWYQQALGQGPQFIFQYYEEEERQRGNFPDRFSGHQFPNYSSELNVNALLLGDSALYLCASSSGQDYEQYFGPGTRLTVT.